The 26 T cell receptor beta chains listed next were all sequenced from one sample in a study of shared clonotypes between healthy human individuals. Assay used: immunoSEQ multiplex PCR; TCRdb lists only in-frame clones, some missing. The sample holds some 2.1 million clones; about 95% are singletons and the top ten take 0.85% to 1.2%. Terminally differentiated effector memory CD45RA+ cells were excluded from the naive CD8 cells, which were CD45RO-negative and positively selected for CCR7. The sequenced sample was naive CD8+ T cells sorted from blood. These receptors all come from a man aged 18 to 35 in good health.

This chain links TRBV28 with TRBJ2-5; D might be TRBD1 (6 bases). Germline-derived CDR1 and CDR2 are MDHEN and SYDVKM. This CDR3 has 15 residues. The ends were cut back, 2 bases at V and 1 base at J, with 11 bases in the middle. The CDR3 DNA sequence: TGTGCCAGCAGTTTAGGGTTGGACAGCCAAGAGACCCAGTACTTC. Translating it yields CASSLGLDSQETQYF. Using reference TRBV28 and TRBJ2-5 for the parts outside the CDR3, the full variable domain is DVKVTQSSRYLVKRTGEKVFLECVQDMDHENMFWYRQDPGLGLRLIYFSYDVKMKEKGDIPEGYSVSREKKERFSLILESASTNQTSMYLCASSLGLDSQETQYFGPGTRLLVL.

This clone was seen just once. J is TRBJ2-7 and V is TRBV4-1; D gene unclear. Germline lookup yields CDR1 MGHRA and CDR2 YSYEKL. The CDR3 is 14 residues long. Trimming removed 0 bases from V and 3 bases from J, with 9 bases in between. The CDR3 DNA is TGCGCCAGCAGCCAAGATCTCCATCTCTACGAGCAGTACTTC. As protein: CASSQDLHLYEQYF.

CDR3 sequence (DNA): TGTGCCAGCAGCCCTACAGACGGAAACTATGGCTACACCTTC. Its translation: CASSPTDGNYGYTF. The chain uses TRBV7-9 and TRBJ1-2; no clear D. The CDR3 is made up of 14 amino acids. Trimming took off 5 bases at V and 2 bases at J, with 12 bases between the two ends. Germline assignment: CDR1 SEHNR and CDR2 FQNEAQ (reference sequence).

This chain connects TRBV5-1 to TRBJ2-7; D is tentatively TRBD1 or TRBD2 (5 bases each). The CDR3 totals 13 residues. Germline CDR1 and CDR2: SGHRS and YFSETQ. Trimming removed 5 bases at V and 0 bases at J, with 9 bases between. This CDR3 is CASRGESSYEQYF. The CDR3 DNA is TGCGCCAGCAGAGGGGAGTCCTCCTACGAGCAGTACTTC.

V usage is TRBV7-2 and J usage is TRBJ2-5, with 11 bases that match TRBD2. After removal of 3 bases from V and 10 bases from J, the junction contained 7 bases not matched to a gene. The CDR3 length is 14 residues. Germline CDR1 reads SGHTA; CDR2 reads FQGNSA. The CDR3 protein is CASSLTSGAGVQYF. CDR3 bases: TGTGCCAGCAGCTTGACTAGCGGGGCAGGGGTCCAGTACTTC.

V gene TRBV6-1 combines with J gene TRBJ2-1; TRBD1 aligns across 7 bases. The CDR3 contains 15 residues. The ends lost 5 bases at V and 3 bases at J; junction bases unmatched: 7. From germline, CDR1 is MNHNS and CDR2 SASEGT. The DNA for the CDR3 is TGTGCCAGCAGTCCACAGGGGTCCTACTACAATGAGCAGTTCTTC. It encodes CASSPQGSYYNEQFF.

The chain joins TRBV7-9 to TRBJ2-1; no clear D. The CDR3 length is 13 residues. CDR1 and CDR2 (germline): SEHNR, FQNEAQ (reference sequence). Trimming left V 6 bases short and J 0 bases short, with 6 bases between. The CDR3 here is CASSNISYNEQFF. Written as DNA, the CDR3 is TGTGCCAGCAGTAATATCTCCTACAATGAGCAGTTCTTC.

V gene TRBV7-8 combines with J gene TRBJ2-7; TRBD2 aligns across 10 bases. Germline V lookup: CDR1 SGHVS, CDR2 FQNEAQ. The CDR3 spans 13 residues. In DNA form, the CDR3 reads TGTGCGTCCGGGACTAGCGACTCCTACGAGCAGTACTTC. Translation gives CASGTSDSYEQYF.

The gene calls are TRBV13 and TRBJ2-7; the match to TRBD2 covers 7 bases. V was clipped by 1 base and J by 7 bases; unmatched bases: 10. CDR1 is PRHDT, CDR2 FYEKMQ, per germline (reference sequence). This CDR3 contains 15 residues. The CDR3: CASSLEGGIPPEQYF. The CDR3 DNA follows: TGTGCCAGCAGCTTAGAGGGAGGGATCCCCCCTGAGCAGTACTTC.

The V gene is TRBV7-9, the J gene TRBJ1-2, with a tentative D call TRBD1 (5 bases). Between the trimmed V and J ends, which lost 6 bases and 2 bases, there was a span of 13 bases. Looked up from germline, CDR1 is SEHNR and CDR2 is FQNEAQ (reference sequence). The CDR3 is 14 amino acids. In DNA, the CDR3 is TGTGCCAGCAGTCCACCGGGACCGAACTATGGCTACACCTTC. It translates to CASSPPGPNYGYTF.

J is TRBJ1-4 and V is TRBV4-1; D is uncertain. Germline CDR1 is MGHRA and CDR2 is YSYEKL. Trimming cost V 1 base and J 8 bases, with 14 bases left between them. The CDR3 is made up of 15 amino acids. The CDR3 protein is CASSQVNQQREKLFF. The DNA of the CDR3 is TGCGCCAGCAGCCAAGTAAATCAACAAAGGGAAAAACTGTTTTTT.

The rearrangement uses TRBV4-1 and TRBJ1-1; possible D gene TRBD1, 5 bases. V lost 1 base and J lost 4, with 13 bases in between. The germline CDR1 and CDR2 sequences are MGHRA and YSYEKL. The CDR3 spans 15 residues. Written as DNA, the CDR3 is TGCGCCAGCAGCCAAGTTGGAGGGGAGAGCACTGAAGCTTTCTTT. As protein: CASSQVGGESTEAFF.

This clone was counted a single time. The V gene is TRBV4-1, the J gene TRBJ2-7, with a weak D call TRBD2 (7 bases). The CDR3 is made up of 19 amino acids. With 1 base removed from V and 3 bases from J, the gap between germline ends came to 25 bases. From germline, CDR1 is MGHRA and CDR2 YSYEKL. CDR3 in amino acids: CASSQVYQGPGGSSYEQYF. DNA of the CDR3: TGCGCCAGCAGCCAAGTTTACCAGGGGCCGGGCGGGAGCAGCTACGAGCAGTACTTC.

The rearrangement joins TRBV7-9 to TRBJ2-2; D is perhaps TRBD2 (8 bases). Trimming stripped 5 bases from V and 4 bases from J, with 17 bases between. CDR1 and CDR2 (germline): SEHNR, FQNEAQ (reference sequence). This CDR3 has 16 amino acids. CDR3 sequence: CASSPREGAVTGELFF. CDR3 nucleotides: TGTGCCAGCAGCCCCCGGGAGGGGGCCGTCACCGGGGAGCTGTTTTTT.

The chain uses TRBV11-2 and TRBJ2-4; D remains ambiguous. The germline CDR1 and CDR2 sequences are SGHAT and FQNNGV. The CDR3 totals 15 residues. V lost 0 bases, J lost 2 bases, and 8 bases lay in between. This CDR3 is CASSLDRIPKNIQYF. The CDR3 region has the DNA TGTGCCAGCAGCTTAGACAGGATCCCCAAAAACATTCAGTACTTC.

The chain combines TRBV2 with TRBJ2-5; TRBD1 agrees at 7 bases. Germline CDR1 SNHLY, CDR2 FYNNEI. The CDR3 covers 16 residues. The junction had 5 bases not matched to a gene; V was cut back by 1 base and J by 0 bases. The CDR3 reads CASSEEGAVYQETQYF. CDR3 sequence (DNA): TGTGCCAGCAGTGAAGAGGGGGCGGTCTACCAAGAGACCCAGTACTTC.

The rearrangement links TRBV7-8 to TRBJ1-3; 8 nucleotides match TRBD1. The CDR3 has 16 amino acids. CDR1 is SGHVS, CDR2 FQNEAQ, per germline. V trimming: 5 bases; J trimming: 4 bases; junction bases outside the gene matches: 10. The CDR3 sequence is CASSLNPRTGGNTIYF. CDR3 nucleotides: TGTGCCAGCAGCCTAAATCCGAGGACAGGGGGAAACACCATATATTTT.

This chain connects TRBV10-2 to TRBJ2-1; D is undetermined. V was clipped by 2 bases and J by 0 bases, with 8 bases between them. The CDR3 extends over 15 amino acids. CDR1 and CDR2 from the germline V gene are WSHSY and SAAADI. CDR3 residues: CASSELEDSYNEQFF. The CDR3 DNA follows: TGCGCCAGCAGTGAGCTAGAGGACTCCTACAATGAGCAGTTCTTC.

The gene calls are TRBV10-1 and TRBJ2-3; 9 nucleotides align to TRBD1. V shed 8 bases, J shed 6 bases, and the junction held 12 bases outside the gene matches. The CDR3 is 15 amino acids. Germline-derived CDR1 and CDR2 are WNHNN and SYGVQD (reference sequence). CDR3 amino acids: CASGSDRGVVDTQYF. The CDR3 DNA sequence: TGCGCCAGCGGTTCCGACAGGGGGGTCGTGGATACGCAGTATTTT.

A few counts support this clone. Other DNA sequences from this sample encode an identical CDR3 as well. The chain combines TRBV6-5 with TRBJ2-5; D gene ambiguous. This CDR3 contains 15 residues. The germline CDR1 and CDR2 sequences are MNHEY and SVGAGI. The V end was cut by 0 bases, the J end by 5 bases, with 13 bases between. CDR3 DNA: TGTGCCAGCAGTTACTCGGGCGGCTTGGGGGAGACCCAGTACTTC. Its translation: CASSYSGGLGETQYF.

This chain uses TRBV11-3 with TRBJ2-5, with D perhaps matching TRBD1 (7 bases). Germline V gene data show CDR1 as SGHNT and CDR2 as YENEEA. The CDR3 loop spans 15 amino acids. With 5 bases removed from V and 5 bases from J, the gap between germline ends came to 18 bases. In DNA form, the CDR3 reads TGTGCCAGCAGCACGTACCGGACAGGAGGGGAGACCCAGTACTTC. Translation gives CASSTYRTGGETQYF. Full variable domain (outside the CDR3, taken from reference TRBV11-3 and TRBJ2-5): EAGVVQSPRYKIIEKKQPVAFWCNPISGHNTLYWYLQNLGQGPELLIRYENEEAVDDSQLPKDRFSAERLKGVDSTLKIQPAELGDSAVYLCASSTYRTGGETQYFGPGTRLLVL.

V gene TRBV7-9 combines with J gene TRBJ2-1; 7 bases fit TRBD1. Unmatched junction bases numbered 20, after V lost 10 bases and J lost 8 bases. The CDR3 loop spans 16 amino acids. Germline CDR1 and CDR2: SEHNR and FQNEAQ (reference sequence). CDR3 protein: CATSPQTGFMFDEQFF. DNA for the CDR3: TGTGCCACCTCCCCACAGACAGGGTTCATGTTCGATGAGCAGTTCTTC. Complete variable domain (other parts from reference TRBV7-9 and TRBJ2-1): DTGVSQNPRHKITKRGQNVTFRCDPISEHNRLYWYRQTLGQGPEFLTYFQNEAQLEKSRLLSDRFSAERPKGSFSTLEIQRTEQGDSAMYLCATSPQTGFMFDEQFFGPGTRLTVL.

CDR3 bases: TGTGCCAGCTCGGGGCTAACGAACAATGAGCAGTTCTTC. Amino acid sequence: CASSGLTNNEQFF. V and J are TRBV2 and TRBJ2-1; D is perhaps TRBD1 or TRBD2 (5 bases each). The CDR3 extends over 13 amino acids. The germline V gene encodes CDR1 SNHLY and CDR2 FYNNEI. The V and J ends lost 8 bases and 5 bases respectively, with 13 bases between them. The entire variable domain, with the rest obtained from reference TRBV2 and TRBJ2-1, is as follows: EPEVTQTPSHQVTQMGQEVILRCVPISNHLYFYWYRQILGQKVEFLVSFYNNEISEKSEIFDDQFSVERPDGSNFTLKIRSTKLEDSAMYFCASSGLTNNEQFFGPGTRLTVL.

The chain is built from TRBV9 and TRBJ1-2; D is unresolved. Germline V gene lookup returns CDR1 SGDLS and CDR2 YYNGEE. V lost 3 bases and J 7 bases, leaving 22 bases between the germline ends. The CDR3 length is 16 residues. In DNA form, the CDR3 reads TGTGCCAGCAGCGGACCCCCCCCGGTCCCGGGCGGTGGCTACACCTTC. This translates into CASSGPPPVPGGGYTF.

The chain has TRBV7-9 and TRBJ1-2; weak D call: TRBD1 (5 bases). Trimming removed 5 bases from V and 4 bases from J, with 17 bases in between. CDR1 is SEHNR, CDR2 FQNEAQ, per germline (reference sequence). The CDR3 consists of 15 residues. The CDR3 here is CASSPPGAGRYGYTF. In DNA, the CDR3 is TGTGCCAGCAGCCCCCCTGGGGCAGGTCGCTATGGCTACACCTTC.

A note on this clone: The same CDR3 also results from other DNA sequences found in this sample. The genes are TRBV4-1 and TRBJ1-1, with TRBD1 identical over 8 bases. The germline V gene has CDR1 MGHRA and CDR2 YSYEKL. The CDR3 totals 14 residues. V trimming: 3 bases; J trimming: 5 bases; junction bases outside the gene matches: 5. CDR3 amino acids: CASSHGQGNTEAFF. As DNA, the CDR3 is TGCGCCAGCAGCCACGGACAGGGAAATACTGAAGCTTTCTTT.